Sequencing of this T cell receptor (beta chain) was carried out in a study of shared clonotypes between healthy human individuals. This clone was detected only once. This specimen includes other DNA sequences encoding the same CDR3. Germline V lookup: CDR1 SEHNR, CDR2 FQNEAQ (reference sequence). This CDR3 is 13 amino acids long. The V end lost 5 bases, the J end lost 0 bases, and 8 bases lay between the germline ends. Libraries were prepared by immunoSEQ multiplex PCR; TCRdb keeps only in-frame clonotypes and omits some of them. Among over a million clones listed, about 96% were seen once. The specimen sequenced was naive CD4+ T cells sorted from blood. The subset denotes: CD45RA+ positively selected. The chain has TRBV7-9 and TRBJ2-7; the D is unclear. The sequence was collected from a man aged 25-45 years in good health. The CDR3 DNA sequence: TGTGCCAGCAGCCGACGGAGCTCCTACGAGCAGTACTTC. Its protein product is CASSRRSSYEQYF.